This TCR beta chain was identified in a study of T-cell memory formation after mild COVID-19 (dated by TCRdb to the early 2020s). Describing the broader study: TCR sequence clusters from the two donors were found to be largely donor specific. T-cell clones expanding and contracting after mild COVID-19 in two donors were tracked by longitudinal TCRalpha and TCRbeta repertoire sequencing. The cohort was made up of two young adult volunteers, one female and one male, who were previously healthy. The paper as a whole reports these results and caveats: The study covered only a couple of mild cases, and larger cohorts including severe cases with pre-infection samples were considered necessary. Some responding clones were detected in pre-infection memory, suggesting pre-existing cross-reactive memory T cells joined the SARS-CoV-2 response. SARS-CoV-2 specificity of the second-wave clones peaking on day 37 was not confirmed. Contracting CD4+ clones turned up mainly in the CM and EM memory subsets, whereas EMRA was where CD8+ clones were enriched. Clones that contracted from day 15 to 85 showed balanced CD4/CD8 phenotypes, whereas a second wave of clones that expanded from day 15 to 37 leaned towards CD4+.

PBMCs were isolated by Ficoll-Paque density gradient centrifugation. Based on the germline V gene, the CDR1 and CDR2 sequences are SGHNT and YENEEA. Trimming leaves V shorter by 4 bases and J shorter by 5 bases, with the junction holding 3 bases beyond the gene matches. The cysteine opens and the phenylalanine closes a CDR3 of 16 amino acids. CDR3 DNA is the only sequence kept; it has 48 bases, read in frame from the first base. This clonotype was counted between two and nine times. Its cognate antigen has yet to be identified. No base qualities exist here, and no much larger clone lies one base off it. The run used an Illumina NovaSeq 6000. Using 5'RACE with constant-segment primers, TCRalpha and TCRbeta cDNA libraries were constructed, with sample barcodes and unique molecular identifiers added in the process. Trizol reagent was used to extract RNA from every sample. Libraries were amplified in two PCR steps, with a second sample barcode and Illumina TruSeq adapters added in the second step. Sequencing of libraries was performed on an Illumina NovaSeq with 2 x 150 bp paired-end reads. The source study handled its data this way. With migec v1.2.7, reads were demultiplexed and then collapsed into UMI-guided consensus sequences. Using mixcr v2.1.11, UMI consensuses were aligned to TRA and TRB V and J templates and then assembled into clonotypes. A clonotype was counted as expanded or contracted only when both edgeR and NoisET called the clonotype significant, with the noise models trained on biological replicates. For edgeR calls, the thresholds were a false discovery rate-adjusted p below 0.01 and a log2 fold-change of 1. As an exploratory analysis of dynamics, max-normalized trajectories of the 1000 most abundant clonotypes were examined with PCA combined with hierarchical clustering. Each responding clone was given a CD4 or CD8 phenotype based on the CD4+ and CD8+ repertoires, which had been sequenced separately. TCRdb handled the public reads itself, with Q25 trimming in fastp and clone calling in MiXCR, and kept productive beta chains. Identical CDR3 protein sequences are pooled into one entry, listed with their most common genes and DNA. TCRdb assigned the V and J calls; the authors' analysis was not used. Across this sample there are around 510,000 distinct CDR3 sequences, with 20% to 25% seen only once. In total, the top ten clones hold 7% to 9% of the sample.

The rearranged segments are TRBV11-3 and TRBJ2-1; TRBD2 fits 15 bases in the junction. This TCR was sampled from an adult woman who had mild COVID-19 (a few samples of this study predate the infection). The sample titles of this study are shuffled in the database, so cell type and time point are left out; the donor was told from shared clones. What was sequenced was PBMCs or a T cell subset sorted from them (not recorded which). The nucleotide sequence is TGTGCCAGCAGCTGGGGACTAGCGGGAGGCCACAATGAGCAGTTCTTC. It translates to CASSWGLAGGHNEQFF.